This is a list of T cell receptor beta chains from one sample in a study of T cell responses to AZD1222 COVID-19 vaccine. Method: immunoSEQ multiplex PCR; TCRdb's copy keeps in-frame clones and lacks some. This sample has over 150,000 clones; about nine tenths occur once, and the top ten carry approximately 1.5%. The input for sequencing was peripheral blood, taken on day 0 of AZD1222 vaccination. These receptors came from an adult in good health. The CDR3 runs from the conserved cysteine through the conserved F or W. The order of the fields is D gene, clone size, J gene, V gene, CDR3 protein, CDR3 DNA. D genes are given only for firm matches. Clone size is not always given. Where it is, it says once, few, many or a class for expanded clones.

D gene: NA; clone size: NA; J gene: TRBJ1-6; V gene: TRBV28; CDR3 protein: CASSGSALGNSPLHF; CDR3 DNA: TGTGCCAGCAGTGGTTCCGCTTTAGGGAATTCACCCCTCCACTTT
D gene: NA; clone size: once; J gene: TRBJ2-7; V gene: TRBV21-1; CDR3 protein: CASSKKPRASYEQYF; CDR3 DNA: TGTGCCAGCAGCAAAAAACCGCGAGCATCCTACGAGCAGTACTTC
D gene: NA; clone size: NA; J gene: TRBJ1-1; V gene: TRBV3-1/TRBV3-2; CDR3 protein: CASSQLDYEAFF; CDR3 DNA: TGTGCCAGCAGCCAACTGGACTATGAAGCTTTCTTT
D gene: TRBD1; clone size: once; J gene: TRBJ2-4; V gene: TRBV27; CDR3 protein: CASSLSRGQGGIQYF; CDR3 DNA: TGTGCCAGCAGTTTATCTCGGGGACAGGGGGGCATTCAGTACTTC
D gene: TRBD2; clone size: NA; J gene: TRBJ2-1; V gene: TRBV11-2; CDR3 protein: CASSLGERTSTTNEQFF; CDR3 DNA: TGTGCCAGCAGCTTAGGAGAAAGGACTAGTACTACGAATGAGCAGTTCTTC
D gene: TRBD2; clone size: NA; J gene: TRBJ2-7; V gene: TRBV19; CDR3 protein: CASSLGLAGGHYEQYF; CDR3 DNA: TGTGCCAGTAGTCTCGGACTAGCGGGGGGCCACTACGAGCAGTACTTC
D gene: NA; clone size: NA; J gene: TRBJ1-1; V gene: TRBV14; CDR3 protein: CASSPQGTEAFF; CDR3 DNA: TGTGCCAGCAGCCCGCAGGGAACTGAAGCTTTCTTT
D gene: NA; clone size: NA; J gene: TRBJ1-5; V gene: TRBV28; CDR3 protein: CAGGVGGGKGQPQHF; CDR3 DNA: TGTGCCGGGGGGGTTGGAGGAGGAAAGGGCCAGCCCCAGCATTTT
D gene: TRBD1; clone size: NA; J gene: TRBJ2-1; V gene: TRBV5-1; CDR3 protein: CASSLAGQGSGNEQFF; CDR3 DNA: TGCGCCAGCAGCTTGGCCGGACAGGGTTCGGGGAATGAGCAGTTCTTC
D gene: NA; clone size: NA; J gene: TRBJ2-5; V gene: TRBV18; CDR3 protein: CASSPSEGETQYF; CDR3 DNA: TGTGCCAGCTCACCGTCGGAGGGAGAGACCCAGTACTTC
D gene: NA; clone size: NA; J gene: TRBJ2-1; V gene: TRBV9; CDR3 protein: CASSVSFRGVDNEQFF; CDR3 DNA: TGTGCCAGCAGCGTATCCTTCAGGGGGGTTGACAATGAGCAGTTCTTC
D gene: NA; clone size: NA; J gene: TRBJ1-1; V gene: TRBV6-5; CDR3 protein: CASSSPGHRTEAFF; CDR3 DNA: TGTGCCAGCAGTTCCCCGGGGCACCGCACTGAAGCTTTCTTT
D gene: NA; clone size: NA; J gene: TRBJ2-3; V gene: TRBV2; CDR3 protein: CASSEFLAGQTDTQYF; CDR3 DNA: TGTGCCAGCAGTGAATTCTTGGCAGGGCAGACGGATACGCAGTATTTT
D gene: TRBD1; clone size: NA; J gene: TRBJ1-2; V gene: TRBV28; CDR3 protein: CASSLRGQGFVGYTF; CDR3 DNA: TGTGCCAGCAGTCTGAGGGGACAGGGATTTGTTGGCTACACCTTC
D gene: TRBD1; clone size: NA; J gene: TRBJ2-1; V gene: TRBV18; CDR3 protein: CASSPSRDSQYNEQFF; CDR3 DNA: TGTGCCAGCTCACCCAGCCGGGACAGCCAATACAATGAGCAGTTCTTC
D gene: NA; clone size: NA; J gene: TRBJ1-1; V gene: TRBV10-3; CDR3 protein: CAISELGDLANTEAFF; CDR3 DNA: TGTGCCATCAGTGAGTTGGGGGATCTGGCGAACACTGAAGCTTTCTTT
D gene: NA; clone size: NA; J gene: TRBJ2-2; V gene: TRBV19; CDR3 protein: CASSKGGGNVNTGELFF; CDR3 DNA: TGTGCCAGTAGTAAGGGCGGAGGGAACGTGAACACCGGGGAGCTGTTTTTT
D gene: TRBD1; clone size: NA; J gene: TRBJ1-2; V gene: TRBV5-1; CDR3 protein: CASSRTTGWQGYTF; CDR3 DNA: TGCGCCAGCAGCAGGACGACAGGGTGGCAGGGCTACACCTTC
D gene: NA; clone size: NA; J gene: TRBJ2-1; V gene: TRBV11-3; CDR3 protein: CASAPRSFYNEQFF; CDR3 DNA: TGTGCCAGTGCCCCCAGGTCCTTCTACAATGAGCAGTTCTTC
D gene: NA; clone size: NA; J gene: TRBJ1-2; V gene: TRBV6-5; CDR3 protein: CASSPSLSGGYTF; CDR3 DNA: TGTGCCAGCAGTCCGTCTTTATCGGGCGGCTACACCTTC
D gene: TRBD1; clone size: NA; J gene: TRBJ1-4; V gene: TRBV29-1; CDR3 protein: CSVGQESRTEKLFF; CDR3 DNA: TGCAGCGTAGGACAGGAATCGAGGACTGAAAAACTGTTTTTT
D gene: NA; clone size: NA; J gene: TRBJ2-6; V gene: TRBV6-5; CDR3 protein: CASYSYSGANVLTF; CDR3 DNA: TGTGCCAGCTACTCCTACTCTGGGGCCAACGTCCTGACTTTC
D gene: NA; clone size: NA; J gene: TRBJ2-7; V gene: TRBV6-6; CDR3 protein: CASSGTFHEQYF; CDR3 DNA: TGTGCCAGCAGTGGGACCTTCCACGAGCAGTACTTC
D gene: NA; clone size: once; J gene: TRBJ1-1; V gene: TRBV3-1/TRBV3-2; CDR3 protein: CASSHGLNTEAFF; CDR3 DNA: TGTGCCAGCAGCCACGGGTTGAACACTGAAGCTTTCTTT
D gene: TRBD2; clone size: NA; J gene: TRBJ2-1; V gene: TRBV6-2/TRBV6-3; CDR3 protein: CASSYSGGGTIMLF; CDR3 DNA: TGTGCCAGCAGTTACTCGGGCGGGGGAACGATCATGCTCTTC
D gene: NA; clone size: NA; J gene: TRBJ1-4; V gene: TRBV5-1; CDR3 protein: CASSQGRATNEKLFF; CDR3 DNA: TGCGCCAGCAGCCAAGGCCGGGCTACAAATGAAAAACTGTTTTTT
D gene: NA; clone size: NA; J gene: TRBJ2-1; V gene: TRBV11-2; CDR3 protein: CASSLVFDVNEQFF; CDR3 DNA: TGTGCCAGCAGCTTAGTTTTCGATGTCAATGAGCAGTTCTTC
D gene: TRBD1; clone size: NA; J gene: TRBJ1-6; V gene: TRBV6-2/TRBV6-3; CDR3 protein: CASSSQGQGSSPLHF; CDR3 DNA: TGTGCCAGCAGTTCCCAGGGACAGGGCAGTTCACCCCTCCACTTT
D gene: NA; clone size: few; J gene: TRBJ1-1; V gene: TRBV5-1; CDR3 protein: CASSLNMGDSEAFF; CDR3 DNA: TGCGCCAGCAGCTTGAATATGGGGGACTCTGAAGCTTTCTTT
D gene: NA; clone size: NA; J gene: TRBJ2-2; V gene: TRBV4-2; CDR3 protein: CASRGGGAPTGELFF; CDR3 DNA: TGTGCCAGCAGGGGAGGGGGGGCGCCCACCGGGGAGCTGTTTTTT
D gene: NA; clone size: NA; J gene: TRBJ1-2; V gene: TRBV6-2/TRBV6-3; CDR3 protein: CASSPRIANNYGYTF; CDR3 DNA: TGTGCCAGCAGTCCCCGGATTGCCAATAACTATGGCTACACCTTC
D gene: NA; clone size: few; J gene: TRBJ2-3; V gene: TRBV4-3; CDR3 protein: CASSQDQGLASSTDTQYF; CDR3 DNA: TGCGCCAGCAGCCAAGATCAGGGCCTAGCATCTAGCACAGATACGCAGTATTTT
D gene: TRBD2; clone size: few; J gene: TRBJ2-7; V gene: TRBV11-2; CDR3 protein: CASSSLAGRFYEQYF; CDR3 DNA: TGTGCCAGCAGCTCGTTAGCGGGGAGGTTCTACGAGCAGTACTTC